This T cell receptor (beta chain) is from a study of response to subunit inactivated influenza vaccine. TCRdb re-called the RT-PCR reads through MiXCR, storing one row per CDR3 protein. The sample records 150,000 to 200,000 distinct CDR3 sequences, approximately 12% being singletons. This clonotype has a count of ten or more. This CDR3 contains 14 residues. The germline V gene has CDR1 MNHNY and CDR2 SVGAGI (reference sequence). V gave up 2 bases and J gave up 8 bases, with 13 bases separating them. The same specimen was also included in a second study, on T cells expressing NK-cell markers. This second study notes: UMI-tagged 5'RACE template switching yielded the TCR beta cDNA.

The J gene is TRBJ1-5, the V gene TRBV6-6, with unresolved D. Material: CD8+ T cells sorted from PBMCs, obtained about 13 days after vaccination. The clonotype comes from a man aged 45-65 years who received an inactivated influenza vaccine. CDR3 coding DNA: TGTGCCAGCAGTTACGCCTTAGGTGCGGAGCCCCAGCATTTT. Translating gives CASSYALGAEPQHF.